The T cell receptor (beta chain) under discussion was sequenced for a study of shared T cell receptors in the human thymus. The repertoire was sequenced with immunoSEQ multiplex PCR; TCRdb's copy has only in-frame clones and lacks some. The table lists over 350,000 clones, around 93% of them singletons. The sequencing input was thymocytes. This TCR came from a human donor.

CDR3 in amino acids: CASKGGLNEQYF. CDR3 bases: TGTGCCAGCAAGGGTGGCTTAAACGAGCAGTACTTC. The chain couples TRBV11-2 to TRBJ2-7; unclear D gene. V gave up 7 bases and J gave up 5 bases, with 12 bases separating them. CDR1 is SGHAT and CDR2 is FQNNGV in the germline V gene. This CDR3 is 12 amino acids long.